What follows are 18 T cell receptor beta chains derived from one specimen sequenced in a study of early T cells in non-severe SARS-CoV-2 infection (dated by TCRdb to the early 2020s). The method behind the library was 5' RACE. The run used a NextSeq 500. TCRdb applied fastp at Q25 and MiXCR to the public reads, then kept only in-frame beta chains. When rows share a CDR3 protein, they turn into one entry using the most common DNA and genes. The sample includes 60,000 or so distinct CDR3 sequences, with 10% to 15% observed a single time. The top ten hold 2.9% of the sample. Sequenced material: whole blood. These receptors all come from an adult who was a healthcare worker with PCR-confirmed SARS-CoV-2 infection or an uninfected control (not recorded which).

This clonotype turned up a few times. The genes are TRBV7-2 and TRBJ1-2; no clear D gene. Germline V gene sequence: CDR1 SGHTA, CDR2 FQGNSA. CDR3 length equals 12 residues. Between the trimmed V and J ends, which lost 5 bases and 7 bases, there was a span of 11 bases. Written as DNA, the CDR3 is TGTGCCAGCAGCCCGACGACCCCTGGCTACACCTTC. Protein sequence: CASSPTTPGYTF.

The table lists this clonotype with many counts. The chain joins TRBV5-4 to TRBJ2-1, with D perhaps given as TRBD1 or TRBD2 (5 bases each). Germline CDR1 and CDR2: SGHNT and YYREEE (reference sequence). The CDR3 has 17 residues. The V gene lost 0 bases and the J gene lost 0 bases, with 13 bases spanning the gap. This chain's CDR3 is CASSLGGVTSSYNEQFF. The CDR3 coding sequence is TGTGCCAGCAGCTTGGGGGGCGTAACTAGCTCCTACAATGAGCAGTTCTTC.

In its sample, this clonotype was seen many times. The V gene is TRBV6-6, the J gene TRBJ2-3; no clear D gene. V was clipped by 6 bases and J by 0 bases, with 10 bases between them. The CDR3 totals 14 residues. From germline, CDR1 is MNHNY and CDR2 SVGAGI (reference sequence). For the CDR3, the DNA is TGTGCCAGCAGCCTACGTTCTAGCACAGATACGCAGTATTTT. Protein sequence: CASSLRSSTDTQYF.

This clonotype has ten or more counts. The rearrangement uses TRBV12-3 or TRBV12-4 and TRBJ1-1; no firm D call. Trimming removed 6 bases at V and 0 bases at J, with 11 bases between. CDR3 length equals 14 residues. CDR3 coding DNA: TGTGCCAGCAGCAATGGGCTCATGAACACTGAAGCTTTCTTT. This gives the protein CASSNGLMNTEAFF.

This clonotype came up a few times. V usage is TRBV18 and J usage is TRBJ1-1; D may be TRBD1 (5 bases). This CDR3 has 14 amino acids. V was cut by 3 bases and J by 3 bases, with 11 bases left in between. Germline V gives CDR1 KGHSH, CDR2 LQKENI. CDR3 nucleotide sequence: TGTGCCAGCTCACCCTATGAGGGGTACACTGAAGCTTTCTTT. Protein product: CASSPYEGYTEAFF.

The chain uses TRBV20-1 and TRBJ1-6; D is unclear. The germline gives CDR1 DFQATT, CDR2 SNEGSKA (reference sequence). Trimming removed 3 bases at V and 7 bases at J, with 7 bases between. This CDR3 region has 12 residues. The chain's CDR3 is CSASPVNSPLHF. The DNA for the CDR3 is TGCAGTGCTAGCCCGGTGAATTCACCCCTCCACTTT.

This clonotype appeared a few times. V is TRBV27 and J is TRBJ2-3, with D possibly called TRBD1 or TRBD2 (5 bases each). Trimming removed 0 bases at V and 6 bases at J, with 19 bases between. The CDR3 sequence is 17 residues long. Germline values: CDR1 MNHEY, CDR2 SMNVEV (reference sequence). Here the CDR3 reads CASSLSSGTQGWDTQYF. For the CDR3, the DNA is TGTGCCAGCAGTTTATCTTCCGGGACCCAAGGGTGGGATACGCAGTATTTT.

The V gene is TRBV2, the J gene TRBJ2-5, with 7 bases aligning to TRBD1. Germline V CDR1 and CDR2: SNHLY, FYNNEI. J gave up 0 bases and V 8 bases, and 9 bases lay outside the gene matches. This CDR3 is 15 amino acids long. CDR3 region: CASGRTGAHQETQYF. The CDR3 coding sequence is TGTGCCAGCGGAAGAACAGGGGCGCACCAAGAGACCCAGTACTTC.

This clonotype was picked up many times. The chain combines TRBV20-1 with TRBJ1-1; D might be TRBD1 (5 bases). Germline V gives CDR1 DFQATT, CDR2 SNEGSKA (reference sequence). V was shortened by 5 bases and J by 10 bases, with 23 bases between the two germline ends. The CDR3 is 14 amino acids. For the CDR3, the DNA is TGCAGTGCTGCGGGGGATTGGGGGGAACTGGGAGCTTTCTTT. Residues: CSAAGDWGELGAFF.

This clonotype was counted at least ten times. This rearrangement joins TRBV11-3 to TRBJ1-1; D possibly corresponds to TRBD1 (5 bases). Germline loops: CDR1 SGHNT, CDR2 YENEEA. The CDR3 consists of 15 residues. V lost 5 bases and J 0 bases, leaving 13 bases between the germline ends. The CDR3 loop is CASSPAGTMNTEAFF. The CDR3 coding sequence is TGTGCCAGCAGCCCTGCCGGGACGATGAACACTGAAGCTTTCTTT.

This clonotype was detected a few times. The chain couples TRBV30 to TRBJ1-1, with D maybe TRBD1 (5 bases). This CDR3 is built from 11 residues. V was pared by 3 bases and J by 6 bases, with 8 bases between. Germline CDR1 is GTSNPN and CDR2 is SVGIG (reference sequence). CDR3 DNA: TGTGCCTGGAGGGTAGGGGCTGAAGCTTTCTTT. Protein: CAWRVGAEAFF.

This clonotype showed up many times. The chain links TRBV7-2 to TRBJ2-7; D uncertain. The CDR3 runs 13 residues. V lost 4 bases to trimming and J lost 0 bases, with 7 bases between them. Germline-derived CDR1 and CDR2 are SGHTA and FQGNSA. CDR3 sequence: CASSSLPSYEQYF. For the CDR3, the DNA is TGTGCCAGCAGCTCCCTCCCCTCCTACGAGCAGTACTTC.

The chain carries TRBV7-8 and TRBJ2-1, with D unresolved. The CDR3 sequence is 14 residues long. CDR1 and CDR2 from the germline V gene are SGHVS and FQNEAQ. Trimming left V 3 bases short and J 6 bases short, with 12 bases between. The DNA of the CDR3 is TGTGCCAGCAGCTTTAGAGCTTCCCCCAATGAGCAGTTCTTC. It encodes CASSFRASPNEQFF.

The chain is built from TRBV5-1 and TRBJ2-5; TRBD1 matches at 8 bases. Germline V gene sequence: CDR1 SGHRS, CDR2 YFSETQ. The V gene end was trimmed by 4 bases and the J gene end by 5 bases; junction bases not matched to a gene: 7. The CDR3 consists of 14 residues. DNA for the CDR3: TGCGCCAGCAGCCCGGGACAGGAACGGGAGACCCAGTACTTC. As protein: CASSPGQERETQYF. Using reference TRBV5-1 and TRBJ2-5 for the parts outside the CDR3, the full variable domain is KAGVTQTPRYLIKTRGQQVTLSCSPISGHRSVSWYQQTPGQGLQFLFEYFSETQRNKGNFPGRFSGRQFSNSRSEMNVSTLELGDSALYLCASSPGQERETQYFGPGTRLLVL.

This clonotype was detected ten times or more. J is TRBJ2-7 and V is TRBV28, with unresolved D. V was pared by 3 bases and J by 7 bases, with 19 bases between. CDR1 MDHEN and CDR2 SYDVKM come from the germline V gene. The CDR3 loop spans 15 amino acids. The CDR3 spells CASSFNPPPVREQYF. In DNA, the CDR3 is TGTGCCAGCAGTTTCAATCCTCCCCCCGTCCGGGAGCAGTACTTC.

This clonotype appeared many times. This chain links TRBV28 with TRBJ1-5, with a weak D call TRBD1 (5 bases). CDR1 is MDHEN and CDR2 is SYDVKM in the germline V gene. The CDR3 loop spans 18 amino acids. With 3 bases removed from V and 1 base from J, the gap between germline ends came to 19 bases. CDR3 in amino acids: CASSFPPGGSLSNQPQHF. The CDR3 nucleotides are TGTGCCAGCAGTTTTCCCCCTGGGGGGAGTTTAAGCAATCAGCCCCAGCATTTT.

This clonotype was counted at least ten times. V gene TRBV5-1 combines with J gene TRBJ2-3, with D perhaps given as TRBD1 or TRBD2 (5 bases each). The germline CDR1 and CDR2 sequences are SGHRS and YFSETQ. The CDR3 sequence is 15 residues long. The V end was cut by 0 bases, the J end by 6 bases, with 14 bases between. CDR3 residues: CASSLAGTRGDTQYF. CDR3 nucleotides: TGCGCCAGCAGCTTGGCCGGGACCCGGGGCGATACGCAGTATTTT.

The table lists this clonotype with a few counts. This chain links TRBV5-6 with TRBJ1-1; D unresolved. The ends were cut back, 4 bases at V and 0 bases at J, with 13 bases in the middle. This CDR3 comprises 15 residues. CDR1 and CDR2 from the germline V gene are SGHDT and YYEEEE. The CDR3 coding sequence is TGTGCCAGCAGCCGCCCAACAGTGATGAACACTGAAGCTTTCTTT. Its translation is CASSRPTVMNTEAFF.